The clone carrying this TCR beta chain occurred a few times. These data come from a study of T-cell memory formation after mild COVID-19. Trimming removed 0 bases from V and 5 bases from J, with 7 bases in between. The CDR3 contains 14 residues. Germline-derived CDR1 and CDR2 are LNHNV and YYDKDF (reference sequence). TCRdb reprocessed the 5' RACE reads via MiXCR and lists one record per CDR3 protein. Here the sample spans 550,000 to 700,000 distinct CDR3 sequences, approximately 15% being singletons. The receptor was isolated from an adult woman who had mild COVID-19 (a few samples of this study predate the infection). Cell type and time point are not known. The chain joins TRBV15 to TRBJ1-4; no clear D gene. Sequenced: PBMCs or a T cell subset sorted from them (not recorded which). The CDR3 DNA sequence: TGTGCCACCAGCAGAGACATTTTGAATGAAAAACTGTTTTTT. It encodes CATSRDILNEKLFF.